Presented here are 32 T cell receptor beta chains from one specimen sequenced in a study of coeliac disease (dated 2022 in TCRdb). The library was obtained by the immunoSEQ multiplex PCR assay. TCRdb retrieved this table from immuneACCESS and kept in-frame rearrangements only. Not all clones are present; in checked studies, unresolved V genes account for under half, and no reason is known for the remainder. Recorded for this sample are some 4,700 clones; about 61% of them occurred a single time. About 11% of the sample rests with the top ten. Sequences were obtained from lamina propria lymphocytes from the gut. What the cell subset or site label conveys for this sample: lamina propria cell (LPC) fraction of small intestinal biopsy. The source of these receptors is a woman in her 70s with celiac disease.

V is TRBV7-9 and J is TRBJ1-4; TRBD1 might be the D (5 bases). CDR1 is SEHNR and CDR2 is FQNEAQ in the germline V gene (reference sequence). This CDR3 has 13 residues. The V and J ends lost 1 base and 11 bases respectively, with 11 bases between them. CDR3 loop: CASSLGGVVKLFF. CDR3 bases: TGTGCCAGCAGCTTAGGGGGGGTGGTGAAACTGTTTTTT.

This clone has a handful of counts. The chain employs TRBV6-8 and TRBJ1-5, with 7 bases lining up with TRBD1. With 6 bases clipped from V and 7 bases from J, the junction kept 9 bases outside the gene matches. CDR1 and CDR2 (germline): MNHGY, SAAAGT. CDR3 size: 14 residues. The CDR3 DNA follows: TGTGCCAGCAGATATACAGGGGAGGACCAGCCCCAGCATTTT. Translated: CASRYTGEDQPQHF.

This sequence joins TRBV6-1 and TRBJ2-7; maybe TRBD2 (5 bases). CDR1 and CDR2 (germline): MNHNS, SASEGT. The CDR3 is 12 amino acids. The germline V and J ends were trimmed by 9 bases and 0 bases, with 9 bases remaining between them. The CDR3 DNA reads TGTGCCAGTACTAGGAGCTCCTACGAGCAGTACTTC. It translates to CASTRSSYEQYF.

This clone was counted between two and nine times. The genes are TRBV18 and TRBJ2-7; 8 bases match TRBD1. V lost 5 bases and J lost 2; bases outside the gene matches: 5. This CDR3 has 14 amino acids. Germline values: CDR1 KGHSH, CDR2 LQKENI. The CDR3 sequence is CASSGGQGTYEQYF. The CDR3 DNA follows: TGTGCCAGCTCAGGCGGACAGGGAACCTACGAGCAGTACTTC.

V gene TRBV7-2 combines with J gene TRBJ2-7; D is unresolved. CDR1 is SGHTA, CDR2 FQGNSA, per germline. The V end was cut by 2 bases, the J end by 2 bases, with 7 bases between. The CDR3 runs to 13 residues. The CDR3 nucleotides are TGTGCCAGCAGCTTAACACAAACCTACGAGCAGTACTTC. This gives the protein CASSLTQTYEQYF.

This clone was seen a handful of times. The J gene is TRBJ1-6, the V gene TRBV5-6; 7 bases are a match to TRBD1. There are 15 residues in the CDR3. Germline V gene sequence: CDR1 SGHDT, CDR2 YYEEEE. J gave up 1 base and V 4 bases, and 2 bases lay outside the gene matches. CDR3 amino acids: CASSDRVSYNSPLHF. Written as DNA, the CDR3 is TGTGCCAGCAGCGACAGGGTATCCTATAATTCACCCCTCCACTTT.

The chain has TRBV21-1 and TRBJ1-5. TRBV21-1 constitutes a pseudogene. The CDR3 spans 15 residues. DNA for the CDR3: TGTGCCAGCAGCAGGGTCCACGGGTCGGGGCAGCCCCAGCATTTT. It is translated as CASSRVHGSGQPQHF.

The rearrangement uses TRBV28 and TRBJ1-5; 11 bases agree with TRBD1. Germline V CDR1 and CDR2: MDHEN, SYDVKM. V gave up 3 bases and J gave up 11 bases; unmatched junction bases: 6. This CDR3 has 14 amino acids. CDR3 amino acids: CASSFRTGGGSQHF. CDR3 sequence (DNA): TGTGCCAGCAGTTTCCGGACAGGGGGCGGATCCCAGCATTTT. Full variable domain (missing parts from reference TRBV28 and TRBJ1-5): DVKVTQSSRYLVKRTGEKVFLECVQDMDHENMFWYRQDPGLGLRLIYFSYDVKMKEKGDIPEGYSVSREKKERFSLILESASTNQTSMYLCASSFRTGGGSQHFGDGTRLSIL.

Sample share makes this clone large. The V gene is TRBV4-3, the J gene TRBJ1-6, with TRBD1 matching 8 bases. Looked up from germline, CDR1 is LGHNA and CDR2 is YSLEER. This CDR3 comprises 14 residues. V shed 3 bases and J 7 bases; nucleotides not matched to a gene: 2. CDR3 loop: CASSHQGANSPLHF. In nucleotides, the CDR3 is TGCGCCAGCAGCCATCAGGGGGCGAATTCACCCCTCCACTTT.

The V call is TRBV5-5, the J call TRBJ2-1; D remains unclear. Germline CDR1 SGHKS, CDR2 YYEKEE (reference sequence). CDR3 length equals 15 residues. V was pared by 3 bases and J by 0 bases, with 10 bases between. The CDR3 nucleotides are TGTGCCAGCAGCTCAGATACAGACTCCTACAATGAGCAGTTCTTC. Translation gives CASSSDTDSYNEQFF.

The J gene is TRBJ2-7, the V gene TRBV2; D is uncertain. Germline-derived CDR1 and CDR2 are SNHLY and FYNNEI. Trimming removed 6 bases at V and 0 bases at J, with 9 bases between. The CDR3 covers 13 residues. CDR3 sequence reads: CASRARSSYEQYF. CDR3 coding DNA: TGTGCCAGCAGGGCTAGGAGCTCCTACGAGCAGTACTTC.

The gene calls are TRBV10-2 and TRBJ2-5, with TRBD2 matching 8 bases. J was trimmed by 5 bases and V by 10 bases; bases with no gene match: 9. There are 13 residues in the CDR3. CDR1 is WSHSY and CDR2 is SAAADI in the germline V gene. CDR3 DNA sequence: TGCGCCACCCCCCAGAGCGGGGGTGAGACCCAGTACTTC. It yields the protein CATPQSGGETQYF.

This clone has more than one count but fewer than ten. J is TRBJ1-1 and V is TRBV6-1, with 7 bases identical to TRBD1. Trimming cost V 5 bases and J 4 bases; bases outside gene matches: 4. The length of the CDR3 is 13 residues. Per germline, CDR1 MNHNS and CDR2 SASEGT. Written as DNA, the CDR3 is TGTGCCAGCAGTAAACAGGGGACCACTGAAGCTTTCTTT. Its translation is CASSKQGTTEAFF.

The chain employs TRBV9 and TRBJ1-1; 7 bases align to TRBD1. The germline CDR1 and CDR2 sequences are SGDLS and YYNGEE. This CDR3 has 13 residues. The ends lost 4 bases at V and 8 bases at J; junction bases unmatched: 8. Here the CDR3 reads CASSPRGGGEAFF. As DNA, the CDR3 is TGTGCCAGCAGCCCAAGAGGGGGCGGCGAAGCTTTCTTT.

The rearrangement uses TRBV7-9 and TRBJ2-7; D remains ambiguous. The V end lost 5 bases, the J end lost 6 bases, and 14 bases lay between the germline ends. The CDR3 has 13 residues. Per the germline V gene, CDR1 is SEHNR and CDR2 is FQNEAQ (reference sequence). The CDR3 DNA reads TGTGCCAGCAGCCGAACGTCGAGTTCCGAGCAGTACTTC. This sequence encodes CASSRTSSSEQYF.

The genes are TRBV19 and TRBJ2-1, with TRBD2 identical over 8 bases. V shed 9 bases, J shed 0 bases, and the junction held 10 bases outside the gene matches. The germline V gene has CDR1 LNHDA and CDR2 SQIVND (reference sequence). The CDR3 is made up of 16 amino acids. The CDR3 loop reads CASGGGAYSSYNEQFF. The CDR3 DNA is TGTGCCAGCGGGGGGGGCGCCTATAGCTCCTACAATGAGCAGTTCTTC.

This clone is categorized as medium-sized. This CDR3 is CASSGDFETQYF. The CDR3 region has the DNA TGCGCCAGCAGCGGGGACTTTGAGACCCAGTACTTC. This chain joins TRBV10-1 and TRBJ2-5; a possible D gene is TRBD2 (6 bases). CDR1 and CDR2 from the germline V gene are WNHNN and SYGVQD (reference sequence). The V gene lost 6 bases and the J gene lost 5 bases, with 10 bases spanning the gap. CDR3 length: 12 amino acids.

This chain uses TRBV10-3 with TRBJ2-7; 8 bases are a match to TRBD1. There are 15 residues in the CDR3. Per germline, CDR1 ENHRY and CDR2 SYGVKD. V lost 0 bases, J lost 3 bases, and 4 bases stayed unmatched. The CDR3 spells CAISESETGVYEQYF. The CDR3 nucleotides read TGTGCCATCAGTGAGTCAGAGACAGGGGTCTACGAGCAGTACTTC.

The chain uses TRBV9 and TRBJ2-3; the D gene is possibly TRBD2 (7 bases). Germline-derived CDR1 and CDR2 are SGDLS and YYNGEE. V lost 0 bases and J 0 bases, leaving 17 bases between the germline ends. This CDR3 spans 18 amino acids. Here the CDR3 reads CASSVGGGDLFSTDTQYF. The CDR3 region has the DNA TGTGCCAGCAGCGTAGGAGGGGGGGACCTTTTTAGCACAGATACGCAGTATTTT.

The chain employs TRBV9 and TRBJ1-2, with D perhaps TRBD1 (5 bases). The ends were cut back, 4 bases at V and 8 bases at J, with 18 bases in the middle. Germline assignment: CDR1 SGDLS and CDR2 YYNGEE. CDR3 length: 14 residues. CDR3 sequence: CASSPLSGVRGYTF. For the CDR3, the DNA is TGTGCCAGCAGCCCATTATCGGGGGTGCGGGGCTACACCTTC.

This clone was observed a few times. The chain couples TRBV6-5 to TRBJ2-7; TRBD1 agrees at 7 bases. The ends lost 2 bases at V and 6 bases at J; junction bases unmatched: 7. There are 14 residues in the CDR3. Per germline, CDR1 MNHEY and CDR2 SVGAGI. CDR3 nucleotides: TGTGCCAGCAGTTACGTAGAGGGGGCTGGCGAGCAGTACTTC. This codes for CASSYVEGAGEQYF.

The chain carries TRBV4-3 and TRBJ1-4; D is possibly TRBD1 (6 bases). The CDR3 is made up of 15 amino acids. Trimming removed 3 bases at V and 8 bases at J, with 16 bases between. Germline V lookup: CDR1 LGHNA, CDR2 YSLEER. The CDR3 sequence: CASSHHRVTSEKLFF. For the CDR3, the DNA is TGCGCCAGCAGCCATCACAGGGTTACAAGCGAAAAACTGTTTTTT.

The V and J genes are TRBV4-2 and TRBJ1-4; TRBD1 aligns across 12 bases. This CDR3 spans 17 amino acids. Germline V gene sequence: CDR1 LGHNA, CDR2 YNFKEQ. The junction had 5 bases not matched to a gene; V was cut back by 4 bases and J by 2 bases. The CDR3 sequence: CASSLGTGGATNEKLFF. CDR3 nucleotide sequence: TGTGCCAGCAGCCTTGGGACAGGGGGCGCGACTAATGAAAAACTGTTTTTT.

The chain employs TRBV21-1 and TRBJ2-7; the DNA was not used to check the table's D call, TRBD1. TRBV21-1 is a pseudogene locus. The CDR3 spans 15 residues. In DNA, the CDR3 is TGTGCCAGCAGAACCGGGACAGGGGACCCCTACGAGCAGTACTTC. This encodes CASRTGTGDPYEQYF.

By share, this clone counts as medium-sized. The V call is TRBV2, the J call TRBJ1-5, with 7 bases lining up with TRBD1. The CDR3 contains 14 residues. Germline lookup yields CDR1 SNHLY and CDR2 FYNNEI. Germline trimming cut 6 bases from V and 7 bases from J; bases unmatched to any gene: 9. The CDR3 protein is CASSDTGVGQPQHF. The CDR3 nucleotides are TGTGCCAGCAGCGATACAGGGGTTGGACAGCCCCAGCATTTT.

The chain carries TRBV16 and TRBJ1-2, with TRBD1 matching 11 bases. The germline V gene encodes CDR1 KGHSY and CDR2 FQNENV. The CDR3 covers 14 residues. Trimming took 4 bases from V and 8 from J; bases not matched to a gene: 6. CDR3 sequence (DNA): TGTGCCAGCAGCCGCGGACAGGGGGCTGAAGGCTACACCTTC. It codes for CASSRGQGAEGYTF.

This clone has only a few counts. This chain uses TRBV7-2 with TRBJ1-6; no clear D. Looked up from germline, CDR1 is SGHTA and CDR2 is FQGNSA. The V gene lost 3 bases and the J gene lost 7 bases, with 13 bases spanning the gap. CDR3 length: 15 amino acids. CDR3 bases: TGTGCCAGCAGCTTGCTGGGGAGGACGAATTCACCCCTCCACTTT. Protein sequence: CASSLLGRTNSPLHF.

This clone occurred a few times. The CDR3 spells CSVEDETSGETQYF. The CDR3 DNA sequence: TGCAGCGTTGAAGACGAGACTAGCGGAGAGACCCAGTACTTC. The chain combines TRBV29-1 with TRBJ2-5; 9 nucleotides line up with TRBD2. This CDR3 contains 14 residues. V was clipped by 0 bases and J by 4 bases; unmatched bases: 3. From germline, CDR1 is SQVTM and CDR2 ANQGSEA.

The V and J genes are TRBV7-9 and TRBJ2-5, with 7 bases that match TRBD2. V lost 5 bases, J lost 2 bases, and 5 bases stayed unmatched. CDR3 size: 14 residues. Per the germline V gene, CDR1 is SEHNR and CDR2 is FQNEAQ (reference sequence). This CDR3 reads CASSPLAAQETQYF. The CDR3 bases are TGTGCCAGCAGCCCCCTAGCGGCGCAAGAGACCCAGTACTTC.

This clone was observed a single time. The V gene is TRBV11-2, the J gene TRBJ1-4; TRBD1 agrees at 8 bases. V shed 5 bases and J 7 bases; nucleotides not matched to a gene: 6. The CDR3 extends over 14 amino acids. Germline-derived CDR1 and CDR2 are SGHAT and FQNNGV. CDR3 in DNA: TGTGCCAGCAGCCTAGGACAGGGTAGTGAAAAACTGTTTTTT. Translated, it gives CASSLGQGSEKLFF.

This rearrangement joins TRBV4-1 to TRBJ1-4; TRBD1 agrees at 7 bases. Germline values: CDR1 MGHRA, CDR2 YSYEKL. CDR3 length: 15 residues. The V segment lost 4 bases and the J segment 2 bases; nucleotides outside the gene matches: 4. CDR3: CASSPEGQTNEKLFF. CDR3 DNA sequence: TGCGCCAGCAGCCCCGAGGGACAGACTAATGAAAAACTGTTTTTT.

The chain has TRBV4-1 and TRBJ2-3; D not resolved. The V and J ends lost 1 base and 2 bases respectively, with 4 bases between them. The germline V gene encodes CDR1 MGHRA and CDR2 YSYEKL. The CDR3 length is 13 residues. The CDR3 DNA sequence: TGCGCCAGCAGCCAAGCCCTCACAGATACGCAGTATTTT. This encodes CASSQALTDTQYF.